The 27 T cell receptor beta chains listed next were all sequenced from one sample in a study of blood T cell repertoires in COVID-19. Libraries were prepared by immunoSEQ multiplex PCR; TCRdb keeps only in-frame clonotypes and omits some of them. Among fewer than 200,000 clones listed, about 83% were seen once. Sequencing was done on a sample of peripheral blood. The receptors here all came from a man between 40 and 49 years old who had recovered from COVID-19.

This clone was counted a few times. The chain employs TRBV7-9 and TRBJ2-1; 8 bases map to TRBD1. Trimming removed 1 base from V and 7 bases from J; junction bases left unmatched: 0. The CDR3 contains 13 residues. CDR1 SEHNR and CDR2 FQNEAQ come from the germline V gene (reference sequence). CDR3 amino acids: CASSLDRGNEQFF. CDR3 nucleotides: TGTGCCAGCAGCTTAGACAGGGGGAATGAGCAGTTCTTC.

The chain is built from TRBV27 and TRBJ1-5; D is ambiguous. V shed 7 bases and J shed 0 bases, with 13 bases lying between them. Germline V lookup: CDR1 MNHEY, CDR2 SMNVEV (reference sequence). The CDR3 has 15 amino acids. CDR3: CASKRNRNSNQPQHF. The CDR3 DNA reads as TGTGCCAGCAAAAGGAACAGAAATAGCAATCAGCCCCAGCATTTT.

This clone is labeled as medium-sized. The chain is built from TRBV6-6 and TRBJ2-5, with D perhaps matching TRBD1 (6 bases). V lost 8 bases and J lost 5, with 15 bases in between. The CDR3 length is 13 residues. Germline V gene sequence: CDR1 MNHNY, CDR2 SVGAGI (reference sequence). The DNA for the CDR3 is TGTGCCAGCCAAGGGGGAATGATGGAGACCCAGTACTTC. Its protein product is CASQGGMMETQYF.

A single count supports this clone. The chain is built from TRBV10-3 and TRBJ2-3; 7 positions match TRBD1. J lost 0 bases, V lost 0 bases, and 9 bases had no gene match. CDR3 size: 18 residues. The germline V gene has CDR1 ENHRY and CDR2 SYGVKD. The CDR3 coding sequence is TGTGCCATCAGTGAGTCCTCCAGGGACAGTACTAGCACAGATACGCAGTATTTT. Translating gives CAISESSRDSTSTDTQYF.

The CDR3 DNA follows: TGTGCCAGCAGCTTAGGAGGGGACAGGGGCGAAAAACTGTTTTTT. This codes for CASSLGGDRGEKLFF. The chain is built from TRBV13 and TRBJ1-4; 10 bases are shared with TRBD1. From germline, CDR1 is PRHDT and CDR2 FYEKMQ (reference sequence). The CDR3 totals 15 residues. V was clipped by 0 bases and J by 8 bases; unmatched bases: 3. Supplemented by reference TRBV13 and TRBJ1-4, the full variable domain reads AAGVIQSPRHLIKEKRETATLKCYPIPRHDTVYWYQQGPGQDPQFLISFYEKMQSDKGSIPDRFSAQQFSDYHSELNMSSLELGDSALYFCASSLGGDRGEKLFFGSGTQLSVL.

V usage is TRBV28 and J usage is TRBJ1-4; a weak D match, TRBD1 (6 bases). Germline values: CDR1 MDHEN, CDR2 SYDVKM. Trimming took off 3 bases at V and 8 bases at J, with 10 bases between the two ends. The CDR3 spans 13 residues. CDR3 sequence (DNA): TGTGCCAGCAGTTTCAGGGGCCGCGAAAAACTGTTTTTT. This gives the protein CASSFRGREKLFF. Full variable domain (remainder filled in from reference TRBV28 and TRBJ1-4): DVKVTQSSRYLVKRTGEKVFLECVQDMDHENMFWYRQDPGLGLRLIYFSYDVKMKEKGDIPEGYSVSREKKERFSLILESASTNQTSMYLCASSFRGREKLFFGSGTQLSVL.

The gene calls are TRBV7-9 and TRBJ1-4; D is perhaps TRBD1 (6 bases). Trimming pared 4 bases from V and 0 bases from J, leaving 21 bases between. The CDR3 is 19 amino acids. In germline, CDR1 is SEHNR, CDR2 FQNEAQ (reference sequence). The CDR3 DNA reads TGTGCCAGCAGCTCGCAAAGGCTGCAGGGGATATCAACTAATGAAAAACTGTTTTTT. As protein: CASSSQRLQGISTNEKLFF.

The chain employs TRBV3-1 (or the pseudogene TRBV3-2) and TRBJ2-7, with a weak D call TRBD1 (5 bases). The V gene's germline CDR1 is LGHDT and CDR2 YNNKEL (reference sequence). The V end lost 4 bases, the J end lost 7 bases, and 20 bases lay between the germline ends. The CDR3 extends over 15 amino acids. The CDR3 sequence is CASSLGALPDGEQYF. The CDR3 nucleotides read TGTGCCAGCAGCCTAGGGGCACTCCCTGATGGGGAGCAGTACTTC.

The V call is TRBV7-9, the J call TRBJ2-2, with D maybe TRBD2 (5 bases). Deletions cut 2 bases from V and 6 bases from J, with 13 bases between. Germline V CDR1 and CDR2: SEHNR, FQNEAQ (reference sequence). CDR3 size: 15 residues. CDR3 loop: CASSLFFGGAGELFF. In DNA form, the CDR3 reads TGTGCCAGCAGCTTATTTTTCGGAGGCGCCGGGGAGCTGTTTTTT.

This chain connects TRBV3-1 (or the pseudogene TRBV3-2) to TRBJ1-1; D is possibly TRBD1 (6 bases). Per the germline V gene, CDR1 is LGHDT and CDR2 is YNNKEL (reference sequence). V was shortened by 4 bases and J by 1 base, with 10 bases between the two germline ends. This CDR3 spans 14 amino acids. CDR3 region: CASSLTGGNTEAFF. Here the CDR3 DNA reads TGTGCCAGCAGCCTGACAGGAGGGAACACTGAAGCTTTCTTT.

This clone was seen a single time. For the CDR3, the DNA is TGTGCCAGCAGCCAGCGGGACACCGGGGAGCTGTTTTTT. Protein product: CASSQRDTGELFF. V gene TRBV3-1 (or the pseudogene TRBV3-2) combines with J gene TRBJ2-2; TRBD2 might be the D (5 bases). Deletions cut 3 bases from V and 3 bases from J, with 5 bases between. CDR1 and CDR2 from the germline V gene are LGHDT and YNNKEL (reference sequence). The CDR3 runs 13 residues.

The chain has TRBV28 and TRBJ2-1, with D possibly TRBD2 on 5 matching bases. The CDR3 sequence is 12 residues long. Trimming left V 3 bases short and J 9 bases short, with 9 bases between. Germline assignment: CDR1 MDHEN and CDR2 SYDVKM. The CDR3 loop reads CASSFGKGEQFF. CDR3 nucleotide sequence: TGTGCCAGCAGTTTCGGGAAGGGTGAGCAGTTCTTC.

V usage is TRBV4-3 and J usage is TRBJ2-5, with D perhaps TRBD2 (7 bases). The germline gives CDR1 LGHNA, CDR2 YSLEER. V lost 3 bases and J lost 5, with 16 bases in between. This CDR3 region has 15 residues. The CDR3 reads CASSQGKGGWETQYF. For the CDR3, the DNA is TGCGCCAGCAGCCAGGGAAAGGGGGGGTGGGAGACCCAGTACTTC.

The gene calls are TRBV2 and TRBJ2-7, with 11 positions matching TRBD2. From germline, CDR1 is SNHLY and CDR2 FYNNEI. The trim removed 7 bases at V and 3 bases at J, leaving 5 bases unmatched. The CDR3 loop spans 14 amino acids. The CDR3 nucleotides are TGTGCCAGCACCCTAGCGGGGGGCTTCTACGAGCAGTACTTC. This codes for CASTLAGGFYEQYF.

The chain is built from TRBV10-3 and TRBJ2-5; a weak D match, TRBD2 (5 bases). The germline V and J ends were trimmed by 2 bases and 7 bases, with 11 bases remaining between them. This CDR3 region has 13 residues. CDR1 and CDR2 (germline): ENHRY, SYGVKD. CDR3 DNA: TGTGCCATCAGTGAGGGACCCGAGGGGACCCAGTACTTC. This gives the protein CAISEGPEGTQYF.

The chain employs TRBV20-1 and TRBJ2-1, with 7 bases aligning to TRBD1. Trimming cost V 3 bases and J 0 bases; bases outside gene matches: 5. Germline V lookup: CDR1 DFQATT, CDR2 SNEGSKA (reference sequence). The CDR3 spans 15 residues. The CDR3 bases are TGCAGTGCTAGTTGGGGACAGAGCTCCTACAATGAGCAGTTCTTC. The encoded protein is CSASWGQSSYNEQFF.

V gene TRBV7-9 combines with J gene TRBJ1-1, with a possible D match to TRBD1 (5 bases). Trimming removed 1 base at V and 5 bases at J, with 8 bases between. Germline V lookup: CDR1 SEHNR, CDR2 FQNEAQ (reference sequence). The CDR3 is made up of 13 amino acids. The CDR3 sequence: CASSLDGGTEAFF. For the CDR3, the DNA is TGTGCCAGCAGCTTAGATGGGGGGACTGAAGCTTTCTTT.

The rearrangement uses TRBV10-3 and TRBJ1-2, with 9 bases identical to TRBD1. Germline V CDR1 and CDR2: ENHRY, SYGVKD. The V and J ends lost 7 bases and 5 bases, in that order; junction bases with no gene match: 8. The CDR3 loop spans 14 amino acids. CDR3 DNA sequence: TGTGCCATCACAGAAGTGGGACAGGGATATGGCTACACCTTC. Translating it yields CAITEVGQGYGYTF.

V usage is TRBV19 and J usage is TRBJ2-5, with D unresolved. The CDR3 covers 13 residues. Trimming took off 5 bases at V and 5 bases at J, with 12 bases between the two ends. Germline CDR1 LNHDA, CDR2 SQIVND (reference sequence). CDR3 nucleotide sequence: TGTGCCAGTAGTCAGGAAGATCGGGAGACCCAGTACTTC. This gives the protein CASSQEDRETQYF.

The chain is built from TRBV19 and TRBJ1-5, with 12 bases aligning to TRBD1. CDR1 is LNHDA, CDR2 SQIVND, per germline (reference sequence). The CDR3 sequence is 15 residues long. V trimming: 5 bases; J trimming: 7 bases; junction bases outside the gene matches: 6. The CDR3 sequence: CASSLAGTGGQPQHF. CDR3 sequence (DNA): TGTGCCAGTAGTTTGGCCGGGACAGGGGGCCAGCCCCAGCATTTT. Complete variable domain (other parts from reference TRBV19 and TRBJ1-5): DGGITQSPKYLFRKEGQNVTLSCEQNLNHDAMYWYRQDPGQGLRLIYYSQIVNDFQKGDIAEGYSVSREKKESFPLTVTSAQKNPTAFYLCASSLAGTGGQPQHFGDGTRLSIL.

The chain is built from TRBV6-2 or TRBV6-3 and TRBJ2-3; TRBD1 matches 7 bases. The CDR3 has 15 amino acids. The V gene's germline CDR1 is MNHEY and CDR2 SVGEGT. V lost 6 bases to trimming and J lost 3 bases; unmatched junction nucleotides: 9. The CDR3 sequence: CASSAGTEPTDTQYF. The CDR3 region has the DNA TGTGCCAGCAGCGCTGGGACAGAACCGACAGATACGCAGTATTTT.

V is TRBV5-1 and J is TRBJ2-3; 9 positions match TRBD2. This CDR3 spans 17 amino acids. The V gene's germline CDR1 is SGHRS and CDR2 YFSETQ. Trimming cost V 2 bases and J 6 bases; bases outside gene matches: 13. Written as DNA, the CDR3 is TGCGCCAGCAGCTTCCCGGCTAGCGGGGCTTTGGGGGATACGCAGTATTTT. Translation gives CASSFPASGALGDTQYF.

The chain employs TRBV7-2 and TRBJ2-7; D call uncertain. Trimming stripped 11 bases from V and 3 bases from J, with 5 bases between. Germline loops: CDR1 SGHTA, CDR2 FQGNSA. The CDR3 extends over 9 amino acids. This CDR3 reads CAFNYEQYF. CDR3 DNA sequence: TGTGCCTTCAACTACGAGCAGTACTTC.

The V call is TRBV4-3, the J call TRBJ1-3; 9 positions agree with TRBD1. The germline V gene has CDR1 LGHNA and CDR2 YSLEER. This CDR3 comprises 18 residues. J gave up 3 bases and V 1 base, and 10 bases lay outside the gene matches. The CDR3 spells CASSQGVPGTGSGNTIYF. The CDR3 nucleotides read TGCGCCAGCAGCCAAGGGGTCCCCGGGACAGGGAGTGGAAACACCATATATTTT.

This chain uses TRBV4-2 with TRBJ2-1; the match to TRBD2 covers 7 bases. The CDR3 is made up of 17 amino acids. Germline lookup yields CDR1 LGHNA and CDR2 YNFKEQ. J was trimmed by 8 bases and V by 0 bases; bases with no gene match: 13. CDR3 in amino acids: CASSQEVEAREKDEQFF. CDR3 in DNA: TGTGCCAGCAGCCAAGAAGTTGAGGCGCGGGAGAAGGATGAGCAGTTCTTC.

This clone was seen once. The chain has TRBV4-3 and TRBJ2-6; TRBD2 matches 7 bases. The germline gives CDR1 LGHNA, CDR2 YSLEER. After removal of 3 bases from V and 2 bases from J, the junction contained 4 bases not matched to a gene. This CDR3 comprises 16 residues. CDR3 sequence: CASSQEGRAGANVLTF. The CDR3 DNA sequence: TGCGCCAGCAGCCAGGAAGGGAGGGCTGGGGCCAACGTCCTGACTTTC.

The genes are TRBV5-5 and TRBJ1-4; maybe TRBD1 (5 bases). CDR3 length: 13 residues. Germline CDR1 is SGHKS and CDR2 is YYEKEE (reference sequence). The V gene lost 9 bases and the J gene lost 8 bases, with 17 bases spanning the gap. CDR3 in DNA: TGTGCCACCCGTAGCACGGGGGACGAAAAACTGTTTTTT. It codes for CATRSTGDEKLFF.